Listed here are 10 T cell receptor beta chains from one sample, sequenced in a study of post-analysis software for immune sequencing data. Findings of the study overall: About five TRBV segments appeared more often in patients than in controls, and TRBV5-6, TRBV5-1 and TRBV20-1 were among these.

Sequencing libraries made from TCR beta cDNA carried unique molecular identifiers. TCRdb re-called the PCR reads through MiXCR, storing one row per CDR3 protein. Among 650,000 to 850,000 distinct CDR3 sequences, about 45% were seen once, and the ten largest hold 4.9%. These receptors are not linked to any known antigen. Material for sequencing was blood. Receptors originate from a girl between 10 and 17 years old with multiple sclerosis.

This clonotype has more than one count but fewer than ten. J is TRBJ1-2 and V is TRBV10-3; D perhaps matches TRBD1 (6 bases). The CDR3 extends over 12 amino acids. Germline assignment: CDR1 ENHRY and CDR2 SYGVKD. Trimming removed 4 bases at V and 4 bases at J, with 7 bases between. CDR3 bases: TGTGCCATCAGTGGGGACACCTATGGCTACACCTTC. Translating gives CAISGDTYGYTF.

The chain joins TRBV24-1 to TRBJ2-2; tentative D call: TRBD1 (6 bases). Trimming took 4 bases from V and 1 from J, leaving 15 bases between them. From germline, CDR1 is KGHDR and CDR2 SFDVKD. CDR3 size: 17 residues. The CDR3 loop reads CATSDVTLGQNTGELFF. CDR3 bases: TGTGCCACCAGTGACGTAACTCTGGGACAGAACACCGGGGAGCTGTTTTTT.

In its sample, this clonotype was seen a few times. The V and J genes are TRBV20-1 and TRBJ1-5, with 11 bases matching TRBD1. The CDR3 has 16 amino acids. J was trimmed by 4 bases and V by 3 bases; bases with no gene match: 8. Germline V gives CDR1 DFQATT, CDR2 SNEGSKA (reference sequence). CDR3 nucleotide sequence: TGCAGTGCTAGCGGTGGGACAGGGGGGGGGAATCAGCCCCAGCATTTT. It encodes CSASGGTGGGNQPQHF.

This CDR3 is CASSLSRAGGPSNEQFF. In DNA form, the CDR3 reads TGTGCCAGCAGCCTCTCGAGGGCGGGAGGGCCCTCCAATGAGCAGTTCTTC. This chain connects TRBV4-2 to TRBJ2-1; 9 bases map to TRBD2. With V trimmed by 4 bases and J by 6 bases, 13 bases remained unmatched. The germline V gene has CDR1 LGHNA and CDR2 YNFKEQ. The CDR3 is 17 residues long.

The rearrangement links TRBV7-2 to TRBJ1-1, with D possibly TRBD1 on 5 matching bases. The CDR3 contains 13 residues. The V end was cut by 8 bases, the J end by 6 bases, with 16 bases between. Germline V CDR1 and CDR2: SGHTA, FQGNSA. CDR3 residues: CASLRDSWSEAFF. The CDR3 DNA reads as TGTGCCAGCCTCCGAGACAGCTGGTCTGAAGCTTTCTTT.

V and J are TRBV20-1 and TRBJ2-7; D not certain. V lost 0 bases to trimming and J lost 2 bases, with 8 bases between them. Germline CDR1 DFQATT, CDR2 SNEGSKA (reference sequence). The CDR3 is made up of 13 amino acids. In DNA form, the CDR3 reads TGCAGTGCTAGAGAGGCCAGAGCCTACGAGCAGTACTTC. It specifies CSAREARAYEQYF.

In its sample, this clonotype was seen a few times. One junction end disagrees with the germline gene, perhaps due to a read error. The chain joins TRBV18 to TRBJ2-1; D gene unclear. In germline, CDR1 is KGHSH, CDR2 LQKENI. CDR3 length: 13 amino acids. The CDR3 DNA reads as TGTGCCAGCCCACCTCGACCATACAATGAGCAGTTCTTC. Translation: CASPPRPYNEQFF.

The chain couples TRBV3-1 to TRBJ2-5; the D gene is possibly TRBD2 (5 bases). The ends were cut back, 3 bases at V and 4 bases at J, with 9 bases in the middle. The CDR3 has 13 amino acids. Germline V gene lookup returns CDR1 LGHDT and CDR2 YNNKEL (reference sequence). This CDR3 is CASSQGVGETQYF. In nucleotides, the CDR3 is TGTGCCAGCAGCCAGGGAGTCGGAGAGACCCAGTACTTC.

This chain connects TRBV29-1 to TRBJ2-1; TRBD1 agrees at 11 bases. Germline-derived CDR1 and CDR2 are SQVTM and ANQGSEA. The CDR3 is made up of 13 amino acids. With 4 bases clipped from V and 8 bases from J, the junction kept 4 bases outside the gene matches. The CDR3 protein is CSVGWTGGYEQFF. The CDR3 bases are TGCAGCGTTGGATGGACAGGGGGCTATGAGCAGTTCTTC.

V usage is TRBV6-1 and J usage is TRBJ2-6, with D possibly called TRBD1 or TRBD2 (5 bases each). Trimming took 5 bases from V and 3 from J, leaving 26 bases between them. CDR3 length: 20 residues. Looked up from germline, CDR1 is MNHNS and CDR2 is SASEGT. The CDR3 bases are TGTGCCAGCAGTCGACCCTCGGGCAGAGGGGTTTGGAGTGGGGCCAACGTCCTGACTTTC. It yields the protein CASSRPSGRGVWSGANVLTF.